The clone carrying this T cell receptor (beta chain) appeared a few times. Its target is unknown. Making use of molecular barcodes, quantitative 5'-RACE generated TCR beta libraries. TCRdb re-analysed the 5' RACE reads in MiXCR, keeping a single row per CDR3 protein. The table has more than 250,000 distinct CDR3 sequences, around 7.6% seen once; the top ten hold roughly 15%. The data were taken from a study of CD8 T cells in ankylosing spondylitis. Study-wide results and limits: Reported data indicate significant enrichment of disease-linked clones within matched ankylosing spondylitis synovial fluid. Earlier authors reported some of these motif variants in reactive arthritis synovial fluid and blood. Peripheral blood held disease-linked clones only at relatively low frequency, and these were CD8+. A motif in TCR beta, a set of 8 or 9 highly homologous variants, appeared characteristic of ankylosing spondylitis blood.

The material sequenced was blood, either unsorted or a sorted T cell fraction (not recorded which). The TCR sequence derives from a male donor with ankylosing spondylitis.

The CDR3 loop reads CASRRLYPGDNKNTEAFF. In DNA form, the CDR3 reads TGTGCCAGCAGAAGACTCTACCCGGGGGATAACAAGAACACTGAAGCTTTCTTT. The chain recombines TRBV27 with TRBJ1-1; perhaps TRBD1 as D (5 bases). V was pared by 6 bases and J by 1 base, with 24 bases between. Per germline, CDR1 MNHEY and CDR2 SMNVEV (reference sequence). The CDR3 is 18 residues long.